These 14 T cell receptor beta chains share one sample of origin, sequenced in a study of T cell responses to AZD1222 COVID-19 vaccine. Sequencing used immunoSEQ multiplex PCR; TCRdb keeps in-frame clones, though not all of them. The table records some 130,000 clones, around four fifths of them present only once. The sequenced sample was peripheral blood, obtained on day 0 of AZD1222 vaccination. The source is an adult in good health.

The chain combines TRBV5-1 with TRBJ1-1; D ambiguous. This CDR3 region has 14 residues. Germline CDR1 is SGHRS and CDR2 is YFSETQ. The V end lost 0 bases, the J end lost 2 bases, and 8 bases lay between the germline ends. CDR3: CASSLDPGNTEAFF. Here the CDR3 DNA reads TGCGCCAGCAGCTTGGATCCGGGAAACACTGAAGCTTTCTTT.

This chain connects TRBV4-1 to TRBJ1-6; no firm D call. The CDR3 loop spans 14 amino acids. Germline CDR1 MGHRA, CDR2 YSYEKL. V lost 0 bases to trimming and J lost 10 bases, with 10 bases between them. The CDR3 region has the DNA TGCGCCAGCAGCCAAGAGGCGGTTATATCACCCCTCCACTTT. Translation: CASSQEAVISPLHF.

Points on this clone: Other DNA sequences in the same sample also yield this CDR3. The chain carries TRBV28 and TRBJ2-7, with unresolved D. The CDR3 covers 11 residues. CDR1 and CDR2 from the germline V gene are MDHEN and SYDVKM. V lost 3 bases, J lost 4 bases, and 4 bases lay in between. CDR3 DNA: TGTGCCAGCAGTTTCAGTTACGAGCAGTACTTC. This translates into CASSFSYEQYF.

The genes are TRBV6-5 and TRBJ1-1; D unresolved. Germline loops: CDR1 MNHEY, CDR2 SVGAGI. The CDR3 totals 10 residues. V lost 7 bases and J 6 bases, leaving 6 bases between the germline ends. The CDR3 DNA sequence: TGTGCCAGCAAGATCGCTGAAGCTTTCTTT. Translation gives CASKIAEAFF.

The CDR3 reads CASSHGLNEQYF. The CDR3 region has the DNA TGCGCCAGCAGCCATGGTCTTAACGAGCAGTACTTC. This sequence joins TRBV4-1 and TRBJ2-7; D call uncertain. Germline CDR1 and CDR2: MGHRA and YSYEKL. V shed 3 bases and J shed 5 bases, with 8 bases lying between them. The CDR3 consists of 12 residues.

This clone was detected once. The V call is TRBV19, the J call TRBJ1-2, with TRBD1 matching 12 bases. J lost 5 bases, V lost 4 bases, and 5 bases had no gene match. The CDR3 totals 15 residues. The V gene's germline CDR1 is LNHDA and CDR2 SQIVND (reference sequence). The chain's CDR3 is CASSKGQGAGYGYTF. Here the CDR3 DNA reads TGTGCCAGTAGTAAGGGACAGGGGGCAGGGTATGGCTACACCTTC.

The chain employs TRBV19 and TRBJ1-4; D is possibly TRBD1 (5 bases). Germline CDR1 reads LNHDA; CDR2 reads SQIVND (reference sequence). This CDR3 region has 16 residues. Trimming stripped 6 bases from V and 6 bases from J, with 20 bases between. For the CDR3, the DNA is TGTGCCAGTAGGGGACTCATAGGACGGGAGGATGAAAAACTGTTTTTT. This encodes CASRGLIGREDEKLFF. The whole variable domain, filled in from reference TRBV19 and TRBJ1-4, reads DGGITQSPKYLFRKEGQNVTLSCEQNLNHDAMYWYRQDPGQGLRLIYYSQIVNDFQKGDIAEGYSVSREKKESFPLTVTSAQKNPTAFYLCASRGLIGREDEKLFFGSGTQLSVL.

This clone occurred once. The CDR3 reads CASSFTVNYGYTF. The CDR3 DNA sequence: TGTGCCAGCAGTTTTACGGTGAACTATGGCTACACCTTC. The gene calls are TRBV12-3 or TRBV12-4 and TRBJ1-2; D uncertain. The germline V and J ends were trimmed by 3 bases and 2 bases, with 7 bases remaining between them. CDR3 length: 13 amino acids.

The chain carries TRBV5-1 and TRBJ1-1, with a tentative D call TRBD1 (6 bases). V dropped 0 bases and J dropped 4 bases, with 16 bases sitting between them. This CDR3 comprises 16 residues. The germline CDR1 and CDR2 sequences are SGHRS and YFSETQ. This CDR3 is CASSLATAQGGTEAFF. The CDR3 DNA sequence: TGCGCCAGCAGCTTGGCGACAGCTCAAGGGGGCACTGAAGCTTTCTTT.

The CDR3 nucleotides read TGTGCCAGCAGTTTAATGGGGAAAGAGACCCAGTACTTC. Encoded protein: CASSLMGKETQYF. The V and J genes are TRBV12-3 or TRBV12-4 and TRBJ2-5, with D unresolved. The CDR3 extends over 13 amino acids. V lost 2 bases and J lost 3, with 7 bases in between.

The genes are TRBV10-3 and TRBJ1-2, with 8 bases identical to TRBD1. The V segment lost 6 bases and the J segment 1 base; nucleotides outside the gene matches: 4. The CDR3 length is 14 residues. CDR1 is ENHRY, CDR2 SYGVKD, per germline. The CDR3 protein is CAISPTGDNYGYTF. CDR3 in DNA: TGTGCCATCAGCCCGACAGGGGATAACTATGGCTACACCTTC.

This clone was counted only a few times. J is TRBJ2-1 and V is TRBV20-1; no firm D call. V gave up 3 bases and J gave up 4 bases, with 7 bases separating them. Germline assignment: CDR1 DFQATT and CDR2 SNEGSKA (reference sequence). This CDR3 contains 12 residues. Here the CDR3 reads CSASKQYNEQFF. Here the CDR3 DNA reads TGCAGTGCTAGTAAACAGTACAATGAGCAGTTCTTC.

In the case of this clone: The junction and the germline gene differ at one end; a read error may be behind it. CDR3: CASSPTSGPGELFF. In DNA, the CDR3 is TGTGCTAGCAGCCCGACTAGCGGCCCCGGGGAGCTGTTTTTT. The J gene is TRBJ2-2, the V gene TRBV7-7, with 9 bases identical to TRBD2. CDR3 size: 14 residues. Germline loops: CDR1 SSHAT, CDR2 FNYEAQ (reference sequence).

The rearrangement joins TRBV5-6 to TRBJ1-4; 7 positions match TRBD1. Germline V lookup: CDR1 SGHDT, CDR2 YYEEEE. This CDR3 has 14 residues. V was clipped by 4 bases and J by 8 bases; unmatched bases: 8. The CDR3 DNA reads TGTGCCAGCAGCCCGACAGGGCGCCAGGAAAAACTGTTTTTT. Its protein product is CASSPTGRQEKLFF.